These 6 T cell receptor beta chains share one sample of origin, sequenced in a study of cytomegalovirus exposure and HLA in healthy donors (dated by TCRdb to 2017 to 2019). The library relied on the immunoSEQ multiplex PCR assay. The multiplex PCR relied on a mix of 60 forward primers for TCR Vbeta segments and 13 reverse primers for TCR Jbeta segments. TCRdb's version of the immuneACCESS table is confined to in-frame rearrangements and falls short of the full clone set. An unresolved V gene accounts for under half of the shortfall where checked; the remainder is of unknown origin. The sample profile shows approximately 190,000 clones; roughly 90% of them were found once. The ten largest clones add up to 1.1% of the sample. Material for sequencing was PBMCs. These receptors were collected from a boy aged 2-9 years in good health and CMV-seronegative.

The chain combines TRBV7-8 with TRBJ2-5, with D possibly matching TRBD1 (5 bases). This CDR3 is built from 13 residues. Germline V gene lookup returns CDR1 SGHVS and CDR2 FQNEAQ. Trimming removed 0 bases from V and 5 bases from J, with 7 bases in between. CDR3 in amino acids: CASSLAGVETQYF. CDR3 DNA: TGTGCCAGCAGCTTAGCAGGGGTGGAGACCCAGTACTTC.

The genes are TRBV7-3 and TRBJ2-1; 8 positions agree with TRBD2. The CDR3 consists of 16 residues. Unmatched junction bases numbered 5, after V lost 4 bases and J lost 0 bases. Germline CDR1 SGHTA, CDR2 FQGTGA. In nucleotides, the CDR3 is TGTGCCAGCAGCTCCACTAGCGGATCCTCCTACAATGAGCAGTTCTTC. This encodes CASSSTSGSSYNEQFF.

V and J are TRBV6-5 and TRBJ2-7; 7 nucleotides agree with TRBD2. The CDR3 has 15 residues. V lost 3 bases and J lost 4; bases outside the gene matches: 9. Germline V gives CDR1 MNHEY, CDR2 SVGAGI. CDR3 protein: CASSYRWLRGYEQYF. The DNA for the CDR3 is TGTGCCAGCAGTTATAGGTGGTTGCGGGGGTACGAGCAGTACTTC.

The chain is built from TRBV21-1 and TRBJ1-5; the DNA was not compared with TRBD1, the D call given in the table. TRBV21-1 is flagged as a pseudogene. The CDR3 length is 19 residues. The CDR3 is CASSNDFLHPGQSNQPQHF. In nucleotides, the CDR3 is TGTGCCAGCAGCAACGATTTCCTCCACCCGGGACAAAGCAATCAGCCCCAGCATTTT.

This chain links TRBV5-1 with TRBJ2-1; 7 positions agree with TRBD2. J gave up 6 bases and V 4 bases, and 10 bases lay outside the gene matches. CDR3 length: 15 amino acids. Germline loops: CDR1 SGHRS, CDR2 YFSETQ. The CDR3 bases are TGCGCCAGCAGCGGGGGGGTAGGGGAGGTCAATGAGCAGTTCTTC. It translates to CASSGGVGEVNEQFF.

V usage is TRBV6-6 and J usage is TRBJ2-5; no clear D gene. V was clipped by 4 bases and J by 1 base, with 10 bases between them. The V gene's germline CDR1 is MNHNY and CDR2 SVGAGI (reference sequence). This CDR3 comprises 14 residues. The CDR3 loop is CASSFTKIQETQYF. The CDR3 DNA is TGTGCCAGCAGTTTCACTAAAATCCAAGAGACCCAGTACTTC.